This T cell receptor beta chain comes out of a study of response to subunit inactivated influenza vaccine. Overall study results and limits: The authors offered the suggestion that each seasonal influenza vaccination recruits few new T cells.

On this clonotype: The antigen is undetermined.

The germline V gene has CDR1 DFQATT and CDR2 SNEGSKA (reference sequence). The CDR3 is 14 residues long. Trimming left V 0 bases short and J 7 bases short, with 12 bases between. TCRdb reanalysed the RT-PCR reads using MiXCR and keeps one entry per CDR3 protein. The sample has about 780,000 distinct CDR3 sequences, approximately 17% seen once. The gene calls are TRBV20-1 and TRBJ1-4, with a possible D match to TRBD1 (5 bases). This TCR was sampled from a man aged 45-65 years who received an inactivated influenza vaccine. Sequenced material: PBMCs from blood, taken 5 to 6 days after vaccination. The CDR3 nucleotides are TGCAGTGCTAGAGAGTTAGGGGAGGGTGAAAAACTGTTTTTT. It translates to CSARELGEGEKLFF.